Listed below are T cell receptor beta chains from one sample, sequenced in a study of blood T cell repertoires in COVID-19. The table came from immunoSEQ multiplex PCR; TCRdb's copy has only in-frame clones and leaves some out. This sample yields approximately 470,000 clones, of which about 90% are seen a single time; about 0.65% belongs to the top ten. The sample comprised PBMCs or T cells enriched from blood (not recorded which). The receptors here all came from a woman aged 18-29 years who had recovered from COVID-19. Each CDR3 is given with its conserved first and last residue. The order of the fields is clone size, J gene, D gene, V gene, CDR3 length, CDR3 protein, CDR3 DNA. The D gene is left open where the match is weak. Clone sizes are given selectively: once, few, many, or a class where the clone is expanded.

. TRBJ2-5 TRBD1 TRBV6-5 13 CASLQGNRETQYF TGTGCCAGCCTACAGGGGAACCGGGAGACCCAGTACTTC
. TRBJ1-1 . TRBV12-3/TRBV12-4 13 CASSLKRGTEAFF TGTGCCAGCAGTTTAAAGAGGGGGACTGAAGCTTTCTTT
. TRBJ2-2 . TRBV7-9 16 CASSSLKHSRTGELFF TGTGCCAGCAGCTCACTTAAACACAGTCGTACCGGGGAGCTGTTTTTT
few TRBJ1-2 TRBD1 TRBV5-6 13 CASSPGQDYGYTF TGTGCCAGCAGCCCTGGACAGGATTATGGCTACACCTTC
. TRBJ1-1 TRBD1 TRBV6-5 13 CASSRDRATEAFF TGTGCCAGCAGTCGGGACAGGGCGACTGAAGCTTTCTTT
. TRBJ2-3 . TRBV6-5 13 CASTYRGGDTQYF TGTGCCAGCACGTACAGGGGGGGAGATACGCAGTATTTT
. TRBJ1-1 . TRBV5-6 14 CASSLGPRYTEAFF TGTGCCAGCAGCTTGGGTCCGCGGTACACTGAAGCTTTCTTT
once TRBJ2-7 TRBD1 TRBV28 15 CASSPPGQGAGEQYF TGTGCCAGCAGTCCTCCGGGACAGGGGGCGGGGGAGCAGTACTTC
. TRBJ1-2 TRBD1 TRBV10-2 17 CASSEIFMTGSVDGYTF TGCGCCAGCAGTGAGATCTTTATGACAGGGAGTGTGGATGGCTACACCTTC
. TRBJ1-1 . TRBV28 14 CASSAGGGRTEAFF TGTGCCAGCAGTGCGGGGGGGGGACGGACTGAAGCTTTCTTT
. TRBJ1-2 TRBD1 TRBV5-1 15 CASSLSGTGVYGYTF TGCGCCAGCAGCCTGTCCGGGACAGGGGTATACGGCTACACCTTC
. TRBJ2-1 TRBD2 TRBV7-7 15 CASSSGGAADNEQFF TGTGCTAGCAGCAGCGGGGGGGCCGCGGACAATGAGCAGTTCTTC
. TRBJ1-4 . TRBV18 14 CASSPSTDNEKLFF TGTGCCAGCTCACCATCGACAGACAATGAAAAACTGTTTTTT
. TRBJ2-1 . TRBV7-2 15 CASSLSWGPANEQFF TGTGCCAGCAGCTTAAGTTGGGGGCCTGCCAATGAGCAGTTCTTC
. TRBJ1-4 . TRBV28 13 CASIAAGSEKLFF TGTGCCAGCATAGCGGCAGGGTCTGAAAAACTGTTTTTT
. TRBJ2-3 TRBD2 TRBV6-6 15 CASSYDGGVADTQYF TGTGCCAGCAGTTACGACGGGGGGGTGGCAGATACGCAGTATTTT
. TRBJ1-1 . TRBV7-9 14 CASSLAFMNTEAFF TGTGCCAGCAGCTTAGCCTTTATGAACACTGAAGCTTTCTTT
. TRBJ1-1 . TRBV30 12 CAFTDGWGLAFF TGTGCCTTCACGGACGGGTGGGGCTTAGCTTTCTTT
. TRBJ2-7 TRBD2 TRBV27 16 CASRLYGLAGVYEQYF TGTGCCAGCAGACTATATGGACTAGCGGGGGTCTACGAGCAGTACTTC
. TRBJ2-7 TRBD2 TRBV6-6 24 CASSLKAPKTRLGLAGGSSYEQYF TGTGCCAGCAGTCTTAAAGCCCCCAAGACAAGATTGGGACTAGCGGGGGGCTCCTCCTACGAGCAGTACTTC
. TRBJ1-2 TRBD1 TRBV10-3 13 CAISPTGDYGYTF TGTGCCATCAGCCCGACAGGGGACTATGGCTACACCTTC
. TRBJ1-2 TRBD1 TRBV6-5 13 CASSPTGVYGYTF TGTGCCAGCAGCCCCACAGGGGTCTATGGCTACACCTTC
. TRBJ2-3 TRBD1 TRBV5-8 14 CASSHDRGTDTQYF TGTGCCAGCAGCCATGACAGGGGAACAGATACGCAGTATTTT
. TRBJ1-2 . TRBV5-1 13 CASSLSDRYGYTF TGCGCCAGCAGCTTGTCGGACAGATATGGCTACACCTTC
few TRBJ1-1 . TRBV12-5 14 CASGRLTENTEAFF TGTGCTAGTGGTCGTCTGACAGAGAACACTGAAGCTTTCTTT
. TRBJ2-7 TRBD1 TRBV24-1 17 CATSLNSSGTGTYEQYF TGTGCCACCAGCTTAAATTCGTCCGGGACAGGGACCTACGAGCAGTACTTC
. TRBJ1-5 TRBD1 TRBV28 15 CASSSPGQVNQPQHF TGTGCCAGCAGCTCCCCGGGACAGGTCAATCAGCCCCAGCATTTT
. TRBJ1-6 . TRBV30 14 CAWSPGGTNSPLHF TGTGCCTGGAGTCCAGGAGGAACCAATTCACCCCTCCACTTT
. TRBJ1-2 TRBD1 TRBV13 17 CASSYYRDSNTNYGYTF TGTGCCAGCAGCTACTACCGGGACAGTAATACTAACTATGGCTACACCTTC
. TRBJ1-2 . TRBV2 14 CASSFEGVRFGYTF TGTGCCAGCAGTTTTGAGGGGGTGCGATTTGGCTACACCTTC
. TRBJ2-3 TRBD1 TRBV6-4 15 CASSTGTGGADTQYF TGTGCCAGCAGTACCGGGACAGGGGGCGCAGATACGCAGTATTTT
. TRBJ1-1 . TRBV18 14 CASSPIGVGTEAFF TGTGCCAGCTCACCGATCGGGGTAGGGACTGAAGCTTTCTTT
. TRBJ1-1 . TRBV30 15 CAWSHPASPNTEAFF TGTGCCTGGAGTCACCCAGCGAGTCCGAACACTGAAGCTTTCTTT
. TRBJ1-5 . TRBV6-2/TRBV6-3 14 CATNPLPRDQPQHF TGTGCCACCAACCCCCTGCCCAGGGATCAGCCCCAGCATTTT
. TRBJ1-2 . TRBV15 13 CATSPLYLGGYTF TGTGCCACCAGCCCCCTCTACTTGGGCGGCTACACCTTC
. TRBJ2-5 TRBD2 TRBV19 16 CASSIGGWATQETQYF TGTGCCAGTAGTATCGGGGGGTGGGCAACCCAAGAGACCCAGTACTTC
. TRBJ1-2 TRBD1 TRBV12-3/TRBV12-4 13 CASRAGQVYGYTF TGTGCCAGCAGGGCGGGACAGGTCTATGGCTACACCTTC
. TRBJ2-5 . TRBV7-6 14 CASSLNMEGETQYF TGTGCCAGCAGCTTAAATATGGAGGGAGAGACCCAGTACTTC
. TRBJ2-2 TRBD1 TRBV28 17 CASSPMPGQTNTGELFF TGTGCCAGCAGTCCTATGCCGGGACAGACTAACACCGGGGAGCTGTTTTTT
. TRBJ1-4 . TRBV5-1 13 CASTPGPNEKLFF TGCGCCAGCACCCCTGGCCCTAATGAAAAACTGTTTTTT
. TRBJ2-1 TRBD2 TRBV10-3 15 CAIRPGLAGPGEQFF TGTGCCATCAGACCGGGACTAGCGGGGCCGGGTGAGCAGTTCTTC
. TRBJ1-1 TRBD1 TRBV24-1 16 CATSSDYGTDNTEAFF TGTGCCACCAGTTCAGATTACGGGACAGATAACACTGAAGCTTTCTTT
. TRBJ1-3 . TRBV7-2 16 CASSLVSGALGNTIYF TGTGCCAGCAGCTTAGTCTCAGGGGCGCTGGGAAACACCATATATTTT
. TRBJ1-3 . TRBV19 16 CASSKSGIASGNTIYF TGTGCCAGTAGTAAGTCAGGGATTGCCTCTGGAAACACCATATATTTT
. TRBJ2-3 TRBD2 TRBV19 14 CASRISGGTDTQYF TGTGCCAGTAGGATTAGCGGGGGCACAGATACGCAGTATTTT
. TRBJ1-4 . TRBV7-9 13 CASTTMGGEKLFF TGTGCCAGCACCACGATGGGGGGAGAAAAACTGTTTTTT
. TRBJ1-4 . TRBV5-1 18 CASSLQTGSLRLNEKLFF TGCGCCAGCAGCTTGCAAACAGGATCCTTACGCCTTAATGAAAAACTGTTTTTT
. TRBJ1-3 TRBD1 TRBV29-1 13 CSAGTGTGNTIYF TGCAGCGCCGGGACAGGGACTGGAAACACCATATATTTT
. TRBJ2-1 TRBD1 TRBV2 13 CATGQEVSNEQFF TGTGCCACCGGACAGGAAGTAAGCAATGAGCAGTTCTTC
. TRBJ1-1 . TRBV6-5 13 CASSWGGARAAFF TGTGCCAGCAGCTGGGGGGGGGCGCGGGCAGCTTTCTTT
. TRBJ2-5 TRBD1 TRBV24-1 17 CATSDGQGAWRQETQYF TGTGCCACCAGTGATGGACAGGGGGCTTGGAGGCAAGAGACCCAGTACTTC
few TRBJ1-6 . TRBV5-1 14 CASSVTGTNSPLHF TGCGCCAGCAGCGTAACAGGTACCAATTCACCCCTCCACTTT
. TRBJ2-7 TRBD1 TRBV11-3 14 CASSSLDRSGEQYF TGTGCCAGCAGCTCATTGGACAGGAGTGGGGAGCAGTACTTC
. TRBJ1-1 . TRBV3-1/TRBV3-2 12 CASSQGTPAAFF TGTGCCAGCAGCCAAGGCACCCCCGCGGCTTTCTTT